Sequencing of this T cell receptor (beta chain) was carried out in a study of PD-1 blockade in classical Hodgkin lymphoma. Study-wide points: TCR diversity at baseline was reported to be reduced in newly diagnosed patients relative to healthy donors. Factors driving the repertoire differences, possibly disease activity or prior therapy, remain undefined.

Time point described: newly diagnosed, previously untreated cHL patient sample. Magnetic negative selection of thawed PBMCs was the method by which CD4+ T cells were purified. Data came from immunoSEQ multiplex PCR; TCRdb stores just in-frame clones and leaves some out. The profile shows some 23,000 clones, more than 80% of them singletons. Concerning this clone itself: Its antigen is currently unknown.

Material for sequencing was CD4+ T cells from blood. The origin of this receptor is a human donor with classical Hodgkin lymphoma.

This CDR3 is CASSPRTYQGELFF. Here the CDR3 DNA reads TGTGCCAGCAGCCCAAGGACTTACCAGGGGGAGCTGTTTTTT. The rearrangement links TRBV5-6 to TRBJ2-2, with a weak D call TRBD2 (5 bases). Germline loops: CDR1 SGHDT, CDR2 YYEEEE. CDR3 size: 14 residues. Trimming cost V 4 bases and J 8 bases, with 15 bases left between them.